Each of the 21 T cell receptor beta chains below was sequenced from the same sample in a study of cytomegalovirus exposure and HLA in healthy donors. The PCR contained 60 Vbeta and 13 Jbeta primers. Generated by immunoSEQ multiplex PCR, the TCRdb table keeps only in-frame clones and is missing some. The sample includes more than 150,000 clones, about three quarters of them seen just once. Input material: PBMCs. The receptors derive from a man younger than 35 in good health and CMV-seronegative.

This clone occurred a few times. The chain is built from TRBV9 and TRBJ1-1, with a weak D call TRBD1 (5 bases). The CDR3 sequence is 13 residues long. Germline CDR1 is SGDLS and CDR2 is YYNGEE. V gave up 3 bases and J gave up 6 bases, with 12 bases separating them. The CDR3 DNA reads TGTGCCAGCAGCGCGCGGGGAGGGGCTGAAGCTTTCTTT. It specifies CASSARGGAEAFF.

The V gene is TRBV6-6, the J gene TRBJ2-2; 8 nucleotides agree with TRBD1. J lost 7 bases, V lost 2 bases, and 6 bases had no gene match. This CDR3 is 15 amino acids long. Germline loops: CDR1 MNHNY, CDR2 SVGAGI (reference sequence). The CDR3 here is CASSYNRGYSGELFF. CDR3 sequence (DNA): TGTGCCAGCAGTTACAACAGGGGGTACAGCGGGGAGCTGTTTTTT.

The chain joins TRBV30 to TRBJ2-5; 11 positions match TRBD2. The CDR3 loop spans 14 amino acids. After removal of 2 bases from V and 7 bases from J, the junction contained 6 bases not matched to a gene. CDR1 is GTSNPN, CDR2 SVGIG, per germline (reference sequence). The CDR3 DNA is TGTGCCTGGAGTCTAGCGGGGGGCTCAGGGACCCAGTACTTC. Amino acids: CAWSLAGGSGTQYF.

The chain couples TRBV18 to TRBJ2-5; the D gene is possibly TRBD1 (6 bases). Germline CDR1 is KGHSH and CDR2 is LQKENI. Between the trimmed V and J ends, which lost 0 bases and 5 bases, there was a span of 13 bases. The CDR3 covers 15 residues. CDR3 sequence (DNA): TGTGCCAGCTCACCACCCACAGGGTTAGGGGAGACCCAGTACTTC. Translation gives CASSPPTGLGETQYF.

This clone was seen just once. CDR3 region: CASSVIAGGTDTQYF. The CDR3 DNA follows: TGTGCCAGCAGCGTGATAGCGGGGGGCACAGATACGCAGTATTTT. The chain combines TRBV9 with TRBJ2-3, with 9 bases matching TRBD2. With 2 bases clipped from V and 1 base from J, the junction kept 2 bases outside the gene matches. Per the germline V gene, CDR1 is SGDLS and CDR2 is YYNGEE. This CDR3 has 15 amino acids.

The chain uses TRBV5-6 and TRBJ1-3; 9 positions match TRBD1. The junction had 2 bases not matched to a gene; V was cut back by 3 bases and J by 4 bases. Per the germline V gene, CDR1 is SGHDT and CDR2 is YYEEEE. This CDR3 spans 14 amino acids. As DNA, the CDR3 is TGTGCCAGCAGCTGGGGACAGGGAGGAAACACCATATATTTT. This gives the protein CASSWGQGGNTIYF. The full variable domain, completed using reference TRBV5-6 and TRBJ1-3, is DAGVTQSPTHLIKTRGQQVTLRCSPKSGHDTVSWYQQALGQGPQFIFQYYEEEERQRGNFPDRFSGHQFPNYSSELNVNALLLGDSALYLCASSWGQGGNTIYFGEGSWLTVV.

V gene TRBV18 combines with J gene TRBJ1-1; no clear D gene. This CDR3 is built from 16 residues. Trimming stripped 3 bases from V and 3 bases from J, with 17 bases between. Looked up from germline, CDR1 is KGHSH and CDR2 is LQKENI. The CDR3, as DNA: TGTGCCAGCTCACCGTACAGTCCCGGGGAGTACACTGAAGCTTTCTTT. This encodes CASSPYSPGEYTEAFF.

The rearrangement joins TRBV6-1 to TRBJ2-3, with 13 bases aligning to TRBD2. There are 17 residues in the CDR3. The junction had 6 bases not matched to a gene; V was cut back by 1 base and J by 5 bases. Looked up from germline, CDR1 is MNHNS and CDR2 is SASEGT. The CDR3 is CASSEELAGGPLDTQYF. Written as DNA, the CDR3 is TGTGCCAGCAGTGAAGAACTAGCGGGGGGGCCGTTAGATACGCAGTATTTT.

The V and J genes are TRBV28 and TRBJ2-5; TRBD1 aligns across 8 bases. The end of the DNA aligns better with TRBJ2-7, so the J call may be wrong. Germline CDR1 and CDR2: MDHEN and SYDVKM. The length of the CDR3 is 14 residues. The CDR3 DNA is TGTGCCAGCAGTTTGGACAGGGTGGTCGGCGAGCAGTACTTC. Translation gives CASSLDRVVGEQYF.

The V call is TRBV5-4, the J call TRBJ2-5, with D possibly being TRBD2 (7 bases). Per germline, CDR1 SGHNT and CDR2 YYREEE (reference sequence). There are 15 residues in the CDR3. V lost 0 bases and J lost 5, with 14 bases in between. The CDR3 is CASSLVGGAEETQYF. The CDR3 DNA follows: TGTGCCAGCAGCTTGGTGGGGGGGGCAGAGGAGACCCAGTACTTC.

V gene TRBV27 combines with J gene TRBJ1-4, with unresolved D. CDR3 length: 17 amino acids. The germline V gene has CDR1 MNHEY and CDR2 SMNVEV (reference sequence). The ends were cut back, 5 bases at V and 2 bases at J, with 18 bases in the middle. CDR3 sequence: CASSTLLRGATNEKLFF. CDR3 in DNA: TGTGCCAGCAGTACCCTCCTGCGGGGAGCTACTAATGAAAAACTGTTTTTT. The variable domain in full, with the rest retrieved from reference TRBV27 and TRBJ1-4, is EAQVTQNPRYLITVTGKKLTVTCSQNMNHEYMSWYRQDPGLGLRQIYYSMNVEVTDKGDVPEGYKVSRKEKRNFPLILESPSPNQTSLYFCASSTLLRGATNEKLFFGSGTQLSVL.

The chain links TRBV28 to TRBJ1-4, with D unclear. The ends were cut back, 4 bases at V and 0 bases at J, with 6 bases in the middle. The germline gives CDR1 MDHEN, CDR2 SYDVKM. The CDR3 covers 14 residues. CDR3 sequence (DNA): TGTGCCAGCAGTTCTACTTCAACTAATGAAAAACTGTTTTTT. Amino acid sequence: CASSSTSTNEKLFF.

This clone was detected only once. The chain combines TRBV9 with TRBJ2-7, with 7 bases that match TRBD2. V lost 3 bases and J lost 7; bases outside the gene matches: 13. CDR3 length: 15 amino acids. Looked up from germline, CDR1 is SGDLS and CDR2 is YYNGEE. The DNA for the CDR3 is TGTGCCAGCAGCGCCAGTGGGGGGAGGGCCGATGAGCAGTACTTC. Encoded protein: CASSASGGRADEQYF.

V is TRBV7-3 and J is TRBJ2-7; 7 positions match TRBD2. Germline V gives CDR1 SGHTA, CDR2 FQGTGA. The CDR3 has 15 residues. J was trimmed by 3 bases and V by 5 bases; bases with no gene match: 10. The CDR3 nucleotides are TGTGCCAGCAGCCCAGAGCCAGCGGGGATCTACGAGCAGTACTTC. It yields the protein CASSPEPAGIYEQYF.

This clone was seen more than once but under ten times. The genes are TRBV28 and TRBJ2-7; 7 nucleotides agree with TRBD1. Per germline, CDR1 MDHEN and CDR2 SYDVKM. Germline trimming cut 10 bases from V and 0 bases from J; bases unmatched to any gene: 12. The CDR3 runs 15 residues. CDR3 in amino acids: CATVSGTASSYEQYF. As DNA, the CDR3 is TGTGCCACCGTTTCCGGGACAGCAAGCTCCTACGAGCAGTACTTC.

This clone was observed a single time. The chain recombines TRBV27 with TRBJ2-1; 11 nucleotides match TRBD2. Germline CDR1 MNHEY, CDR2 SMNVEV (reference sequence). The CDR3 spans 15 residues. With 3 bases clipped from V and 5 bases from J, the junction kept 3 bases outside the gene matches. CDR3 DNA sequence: TGTGCCAGCAGTTTTGGGACTAGCGGCAACAATGAGCAGTTCTTC. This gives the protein CASSFGTSGNNEQFF.

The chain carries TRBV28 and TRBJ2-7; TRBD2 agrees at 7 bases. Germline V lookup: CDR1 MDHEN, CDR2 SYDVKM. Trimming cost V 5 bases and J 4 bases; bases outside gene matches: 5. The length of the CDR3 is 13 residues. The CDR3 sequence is CASSPGREYEQYF. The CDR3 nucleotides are TGTGCCAGCAGTCCGGGGAGGGAGTACGAGCAGTACTTC.

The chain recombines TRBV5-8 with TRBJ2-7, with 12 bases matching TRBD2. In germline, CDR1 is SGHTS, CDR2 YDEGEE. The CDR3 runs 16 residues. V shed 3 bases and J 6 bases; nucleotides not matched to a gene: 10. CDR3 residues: CASSSGLAGPSGEQYF. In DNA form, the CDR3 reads TGTGCCAGCAGCTCGGGACTAGCGGGCCCATCGGGCGAGCAGTACTTC.

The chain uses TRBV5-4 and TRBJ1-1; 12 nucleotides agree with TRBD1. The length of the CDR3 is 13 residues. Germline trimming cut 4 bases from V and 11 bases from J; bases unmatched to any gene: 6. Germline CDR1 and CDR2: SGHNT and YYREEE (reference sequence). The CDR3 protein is CASSIGTGGKAFF. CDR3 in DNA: TGTGCCAGCAGCATCGGGACAGGGGGCAAGGCTTTCTTT.

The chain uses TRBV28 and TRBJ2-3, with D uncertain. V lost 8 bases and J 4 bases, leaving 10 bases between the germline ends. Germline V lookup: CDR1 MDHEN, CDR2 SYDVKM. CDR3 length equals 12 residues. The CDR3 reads CASCGSADTQYF. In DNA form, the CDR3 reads TGTGCCAGCTGCGGATCGGCAGATACGCAGTATTTT.

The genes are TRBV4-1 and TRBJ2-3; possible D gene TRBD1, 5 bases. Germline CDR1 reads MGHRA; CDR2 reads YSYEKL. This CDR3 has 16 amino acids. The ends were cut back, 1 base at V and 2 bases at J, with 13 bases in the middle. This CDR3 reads CASSQVRGGPTDTQYF. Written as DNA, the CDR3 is TGCGCCAGCAGCCAAGTAAGGGGCGGCCCCACAGATACGCAGTATTTT.